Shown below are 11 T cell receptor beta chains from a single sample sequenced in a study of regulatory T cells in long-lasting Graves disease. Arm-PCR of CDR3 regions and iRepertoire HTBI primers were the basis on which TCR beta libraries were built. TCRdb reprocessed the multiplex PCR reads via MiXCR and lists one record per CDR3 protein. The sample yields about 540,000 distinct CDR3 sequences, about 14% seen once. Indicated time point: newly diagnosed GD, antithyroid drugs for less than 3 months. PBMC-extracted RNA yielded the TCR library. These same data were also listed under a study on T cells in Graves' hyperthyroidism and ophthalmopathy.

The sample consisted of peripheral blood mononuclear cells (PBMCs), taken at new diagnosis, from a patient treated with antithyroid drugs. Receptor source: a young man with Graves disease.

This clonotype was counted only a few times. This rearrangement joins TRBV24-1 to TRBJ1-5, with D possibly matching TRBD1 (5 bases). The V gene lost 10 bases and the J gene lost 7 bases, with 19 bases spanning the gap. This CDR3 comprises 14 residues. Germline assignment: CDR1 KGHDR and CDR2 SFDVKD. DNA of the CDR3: TGTGCCACTGGTGGAGCAGGGAGAGGGCAGCCCCAGCATTTT. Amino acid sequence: CATGGAGRGQPQHF.

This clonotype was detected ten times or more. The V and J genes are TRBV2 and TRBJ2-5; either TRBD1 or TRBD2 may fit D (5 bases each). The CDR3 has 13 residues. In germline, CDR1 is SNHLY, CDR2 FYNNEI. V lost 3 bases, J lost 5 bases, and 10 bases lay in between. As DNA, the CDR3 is TGTGCCAGCAGTGACAGGGAGATGGAGACCCAGTACTTC. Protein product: CASSDREMETQYF.

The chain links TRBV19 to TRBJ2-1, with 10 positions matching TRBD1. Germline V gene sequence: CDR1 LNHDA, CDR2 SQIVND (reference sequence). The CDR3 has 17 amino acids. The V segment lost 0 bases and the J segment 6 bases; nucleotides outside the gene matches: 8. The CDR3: CASSIDSTGGAFNEQFF. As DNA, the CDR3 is TGTGCCAGTAGTATAGACTCGACAGGGGGCGCGTTCAATGAGCAGTTCTTC.

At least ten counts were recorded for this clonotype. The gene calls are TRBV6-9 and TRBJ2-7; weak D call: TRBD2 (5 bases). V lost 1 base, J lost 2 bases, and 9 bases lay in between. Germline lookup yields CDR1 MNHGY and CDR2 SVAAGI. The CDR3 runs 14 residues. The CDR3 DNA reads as TGTGCCAGCAGTTATTTTGGAGGTACCTACGAGCAGTACTTC. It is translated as CASSYFGGTYEQYF.

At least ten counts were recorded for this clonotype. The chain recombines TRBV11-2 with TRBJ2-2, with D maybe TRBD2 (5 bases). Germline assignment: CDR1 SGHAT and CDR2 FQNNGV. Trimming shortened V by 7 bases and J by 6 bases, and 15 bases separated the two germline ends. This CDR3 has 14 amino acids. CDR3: CASNGWEPAGELFF. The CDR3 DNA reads TGTGCCAGCAATGGGTGGGAGCCCGCCGGGGAGCTGTTTTTT.

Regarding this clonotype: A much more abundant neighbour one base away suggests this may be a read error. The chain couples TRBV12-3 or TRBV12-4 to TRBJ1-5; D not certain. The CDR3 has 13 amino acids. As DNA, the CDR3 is TGTGCCGGCAGTAAGACCAGCAATCAGCCCCAGCATTTT. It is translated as CAGSKTSNQPQHF.

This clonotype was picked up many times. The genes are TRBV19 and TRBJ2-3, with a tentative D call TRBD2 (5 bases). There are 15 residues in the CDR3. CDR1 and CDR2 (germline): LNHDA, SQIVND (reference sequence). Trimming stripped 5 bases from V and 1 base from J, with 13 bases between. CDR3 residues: CASSVGGPGTDTQYF. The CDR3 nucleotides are TGTGCCAGTAGTGTTGGAGGTCCAGGCACAGATACGCAGTATTTT.

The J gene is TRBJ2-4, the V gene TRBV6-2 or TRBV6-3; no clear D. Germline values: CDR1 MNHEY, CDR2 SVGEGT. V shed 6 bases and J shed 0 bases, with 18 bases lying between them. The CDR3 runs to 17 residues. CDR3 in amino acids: CASRNLSLERAKNIQYF. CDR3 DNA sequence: TGTGCCAGCAGGAACCTGTCCCTAGAGAGAGCCAAAAACATTCAGTACTTC.

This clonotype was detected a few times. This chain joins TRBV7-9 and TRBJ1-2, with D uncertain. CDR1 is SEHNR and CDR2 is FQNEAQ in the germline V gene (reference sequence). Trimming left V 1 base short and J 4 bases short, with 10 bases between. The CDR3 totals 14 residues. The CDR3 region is CASSLEGLSYGYTF. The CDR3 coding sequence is TGTGCCAGCAGCTTAGAAGGCTTAAGCTATGGCTACACCTTC. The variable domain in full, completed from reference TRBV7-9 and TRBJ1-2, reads DTGVSQNPRHKITKRGQNVTFRCDPISEHNRLYWYRQTLGQGPEFLTYFQNEAQLEKSRLLSDRFSAERPKGSFSTLEIQRTEQGDSAMYLCASSLEGLSYGYTFGSGTRLTVV.

The CDR3 bases are TGTGCCAGCAGTGAAGGCGGGGCAGGGAAGTCAAAACTGTTTTTT. Protein product: CASSEGGAGKSKLFF. This rearrangement joins TRBV2 to TRBJ1-4; D is possibly TRBD1 (5 bases). Germline V CDR1 and CDR2: SNHLY, FYNNEI. Between the trimmed V and J ends, which lost 1 base and 10 bases, there was a span of 16 bases. CDR3 length: 15 residues.

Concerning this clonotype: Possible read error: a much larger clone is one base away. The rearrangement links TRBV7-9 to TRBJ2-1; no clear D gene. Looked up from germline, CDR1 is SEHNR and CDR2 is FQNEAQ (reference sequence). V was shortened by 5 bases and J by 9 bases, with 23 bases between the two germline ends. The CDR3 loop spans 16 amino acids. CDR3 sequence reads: CASSQSRLQPGGEQFF. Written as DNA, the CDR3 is TGTGCCAGCAGCCAAAGTAGGCTGCAACCCGGCGGTGAGCAGTTCTTC.